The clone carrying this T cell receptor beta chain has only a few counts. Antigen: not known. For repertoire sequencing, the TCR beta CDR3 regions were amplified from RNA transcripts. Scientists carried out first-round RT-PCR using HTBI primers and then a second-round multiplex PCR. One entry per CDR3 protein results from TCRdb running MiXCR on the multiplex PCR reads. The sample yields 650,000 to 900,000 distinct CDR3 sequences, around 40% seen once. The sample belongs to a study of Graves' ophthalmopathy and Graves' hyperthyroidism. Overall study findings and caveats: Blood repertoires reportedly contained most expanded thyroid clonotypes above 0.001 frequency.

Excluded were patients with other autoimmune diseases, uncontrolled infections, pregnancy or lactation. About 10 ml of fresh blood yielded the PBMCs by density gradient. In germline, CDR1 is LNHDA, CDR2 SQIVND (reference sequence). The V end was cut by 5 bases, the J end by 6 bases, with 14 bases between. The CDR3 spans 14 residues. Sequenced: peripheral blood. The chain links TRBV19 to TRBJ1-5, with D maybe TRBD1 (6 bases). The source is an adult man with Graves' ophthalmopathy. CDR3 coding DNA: TGTGCCAGTAGTTACAGGGACGGGTTTCAGCCCCAGCATTTT. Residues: CASSYRDGFQPQHF.